The rows below give T cell receptor beta chains drawn from one sample of a study of T-cell reconstitution after alpha-beta-depleted transplantation in children. A single record per CDR3 protein comes from TCRdb applying MiXCR to the PCR reads. The sample lists some 640,000 distinct CDR3 sequences, 16% seen once, with 0.9% to 1.2% in the top ten. Sequences were derived from PBMCs from the stem cell graft donor, sampled from the stem cell graft. These receptors were obtained from a human donor who donated a stem cell graft to a child with acute myeloid leukemia. Each CDR3 is given with its conserved first and last residue. The order of the fields is D gene, V gene, J gene, clone size, CDR3 protein, CDR3 DNA. The D gene is left open where the match is weak. Where a row states a size, it is once, few, many or the class of an expanded clone; other rows omit it.

TRBD1	TRBV20-1	TRBJ1-2	many	CSARDGRGLGYTF	TGCAGTGCTAGAGACGGCAGGGGGCTTGGCTACACCTTC
NA	TRBV6-2/TRBV6-3	TRBJ2-2	many	CASSYPALSRGPINTGELFF	TGTGCCAGCAGTTACCCAGCCCTGTCGCGGGGGCCTATAAACACCGGGGAGCTGTTTTTT
TRBD1	TRBV24-1	TRBJ2-5	NA	CATSEGTAETQYF	TGTGCCACCAGTGAGGGGACAGCGGAGACCCAGTACTTC
TRBD1	TRBV7-3	TRBJ2-1	few	CASSRGQGLSSYNEQFF	TGTGCCAGCAGTCGCGGACAGGGGCTAAGCTCCTACAATGAGCAGTTCTTC
TRBD1	TRBV5-1	TRBJ1-3	NA	CASSPRQGSGNTIYF	TGCGCCAGCAGCCCTCGACAGGGTTCGGGAAACACCATATATTTT
NA	TRBV5-1	TRBJ1-2	many	CASSPGDNGGYTF	TGCGCCAGCAGCCCAGGGGATAATGGAGGCTACACCTTC
NA	TRBV7-2	TRBJ1-5	NA	CASSETRFQPQHF	TGTGCCAGCAGCGAAACGAGGTTCCAGCCCCAGCATTTT
TRBD1	TRBV7-2	TRBJ1-4	many	CASSLRTGWGEKLFF	TGTGCCAGCAGCTTAAGGACAGGTTGGGGGGAAAAACTGTTTTTT
NA	TRBV12-3/TRBV12-4	TRBJ2-6	few	CASTPSGPGANVLTF	TGTGCCAGCACTCCCAGTGGCCCTGGGGCCAACGTCCTGACTTTC
NA	TRBV12-3/TRBV12-4	TRBJ1-6	few	CASSLNQQVGNSPLHF	TGTGCCAGCAGTTTGAATCAACAGGTTGGGAATTCACCCCTCCACTTT
NA	TRBV12-3/TRBV12-4	TRBJ1-1	NA	CASSLRGGTMNTEAFF	TGTGCCAGCAGCCTAAGGGGTGGGACTATGAACACTGAAGCTTTCTTT
NA	TRBV12-3/TRBV12-4	TRBJ2-3	NA	CASSFHPPARSTDTQYF	TGTGCCAGCAGTTTTCACCCACCGGCCCGGAGCACAGATACGCAGTATTTT
TRBD1	TRBV7-2	TRBJ2-7	few	CASSLGTALTYEQYF	TGTGCCAGCAGCCTGGGGACAGCGTTAACCTACGAGCAGTACTTC
TRBD1	TRBV5-1	TRBJ2-3	NA	CASSFRDRALRDTQYF	TGCGCCAGCAGCTTTCGGGACAGGGCCTTAAGGGATACGCAGTATTTT
NA	TRBV20-1	TRBJ2-7	many	CSARAPTYEQYF	TGCAGTGCTAGGGCACCTACCTACGAGCAGTACTTC
NA	TRBV5-1	TRBJ2-5	NA	CASSLGGKANQETQYF	TGCGCCAGCAGCTTGGGTGGGAAGGCAAACCAAGAGACCCAGTACTTC
NA	TRBV24-1	TRBJ2-1	NA	CATSRGDEQFF	TGTGCCACCAGTCGGGGAGACGAGCAGTTCTTC
NA	TRBV5-5	TRBJ2-1	few	CASTEGASSEQFF	TGTGCCAGCACGGAGGGGGCTAGTAGTGAGCAGTTCTTC
NA	TRBV7-2	TRBJ1-1	NA	CASSARINTEAFF	TGTGCCAGCAGCGCCAGGATCAACACTGAAGCTTTCTTT
NA	TRBV7-2	TRBJ1-5	few	CASSEDWGPQPQHF	TGTGCCAGCAGCGAAGATTGGGGGCCTCAGCCCCAGCATTTT
NA	TRBV20-1	TRBJ1-1	few	CSALSGGDTEAFF	TGCAGTGCTCTGAGCGGGGGGGACACTGAAGCTTTCTTT
NA	TRBV20-1	TRBJ1-6	many	CSAVKGTANSPLHF	TGCAGTGCTGTAAAGGGGACGGCCAATTCACCCCTCCACTTT
TRBD1	TRBV12-3/TRBV12-4	TRBJ1-1	many	CASSDPGTGRFAEAFF	TGTGCCAGCAGTGACCCCGGGACAGGGAGGTTCGCTGAAGCTTTCTTT
TRBD1	TRBV15	TRBJ1-1	many	CATSPRQGTDTEAFF	TGTGCCACCAGCCCACGACAGGGGACTGACACTGAAGCTTTCTTT
TRBD2	TRBV18	TRBJ2-7	NA	CASSPGLADYEQYF	TGTGCCAGCTCACCCGGACTAGCGGACTACGAGCAGTACTTC
NA	TRBV20-1	TRBJ1-5	many	CSAPTGYSNQPQHF	TGCAGTGCTCCAACGGGATATAGCAATCAGCCCCAGCATTTT
NA	TRBV5-1	TRBJ2-2	many	CASSLTTNTGELFF	TGTGCCAGCAGCTTGACAACGAACACCGGGGAGCTGTTTTTT
NA	TRBV12-3/TRBV12-4	TRBJ1-4	once	CASTPGDMGEKLFF	TGTGCCAGCACCCCAGGGGACATGGGTGAAAAACTGTTTTTT
TRBD2	TRBV29-1	TRBJ2-1	many	CSVKPLAGGYNEQFF	TGCAGCGTTAAACCGCTAGCGGGGGGATACAATGAGCAGTTCTTC
TRBD1	TRBV5-1	TRBJ2-7	NA	CASSSGTGGHEQYF	TGCGCCAGCAGCTCCGGGACAGGGGGCCACGAGCAGTACTTC
NA	TRBV24-1	TRBJ2-3	many	CATSDADVISRDTQYF	TGTGCCACCAGTGATGCGGACGTAATAAGCAGAGATACGCAGTATTTT
NA	TRBV20-1	TRBJ2-7	many	CSARPPSGWRSYEQYF	TGCAGTGCTAGGCCCCCATCGGGATGGAGGTCCTACGAGCAGTACTTC
NA	TRBV3-1	TRBJ2-5	many	CASEKFQETQYF	TGTGCCAGTGAGAAGTTCCAAGAGACCCAGTACTTC